This TCR beta chain was retrieved from a study of blood T cell repertoires in COVID-19. Study background: The study drew acute and convalescent COVID-19 samples from the United States, Italy and Spain. From T cells, B-cell-depleted T cells, or PBMCs came the material, which was cDNA or gDNA.

CDR1 and CDR2 (germline): MRHNA, SNTAGT. J was trimmed by 4 bases and V by 3 bases; bases with no gene match: 6. The CDR3 is 15 amino acids. Original processing methods: Amplified reference gene primers provided the basis for estimating nucleated cell counts. Some clones are missing from TCRdb's copy, which holds only in-frame ones; the method was immunoSEQ multiplex PCR. V and J calls and clone size are copied from that table; D and trimming were computed from the DNA. The sample holds tens of thousands of clones; 80% to 90% are singletons and the top ten take around 7%. This TCR was recovered from a human donor in a cohort sampled during active COVID-19. The specimen sequenced was peripheral blood. The chain couples TRBV6-4 to TRBJ2-5; TRBD2 matches at 9 bases. In DNA, the CDR3 is TGTGCCAGCAGTGAAGTAGCGGGAGTATTAGAGACCCAGTACTTC. This gives the protein CASSEVAGVLETQYF.